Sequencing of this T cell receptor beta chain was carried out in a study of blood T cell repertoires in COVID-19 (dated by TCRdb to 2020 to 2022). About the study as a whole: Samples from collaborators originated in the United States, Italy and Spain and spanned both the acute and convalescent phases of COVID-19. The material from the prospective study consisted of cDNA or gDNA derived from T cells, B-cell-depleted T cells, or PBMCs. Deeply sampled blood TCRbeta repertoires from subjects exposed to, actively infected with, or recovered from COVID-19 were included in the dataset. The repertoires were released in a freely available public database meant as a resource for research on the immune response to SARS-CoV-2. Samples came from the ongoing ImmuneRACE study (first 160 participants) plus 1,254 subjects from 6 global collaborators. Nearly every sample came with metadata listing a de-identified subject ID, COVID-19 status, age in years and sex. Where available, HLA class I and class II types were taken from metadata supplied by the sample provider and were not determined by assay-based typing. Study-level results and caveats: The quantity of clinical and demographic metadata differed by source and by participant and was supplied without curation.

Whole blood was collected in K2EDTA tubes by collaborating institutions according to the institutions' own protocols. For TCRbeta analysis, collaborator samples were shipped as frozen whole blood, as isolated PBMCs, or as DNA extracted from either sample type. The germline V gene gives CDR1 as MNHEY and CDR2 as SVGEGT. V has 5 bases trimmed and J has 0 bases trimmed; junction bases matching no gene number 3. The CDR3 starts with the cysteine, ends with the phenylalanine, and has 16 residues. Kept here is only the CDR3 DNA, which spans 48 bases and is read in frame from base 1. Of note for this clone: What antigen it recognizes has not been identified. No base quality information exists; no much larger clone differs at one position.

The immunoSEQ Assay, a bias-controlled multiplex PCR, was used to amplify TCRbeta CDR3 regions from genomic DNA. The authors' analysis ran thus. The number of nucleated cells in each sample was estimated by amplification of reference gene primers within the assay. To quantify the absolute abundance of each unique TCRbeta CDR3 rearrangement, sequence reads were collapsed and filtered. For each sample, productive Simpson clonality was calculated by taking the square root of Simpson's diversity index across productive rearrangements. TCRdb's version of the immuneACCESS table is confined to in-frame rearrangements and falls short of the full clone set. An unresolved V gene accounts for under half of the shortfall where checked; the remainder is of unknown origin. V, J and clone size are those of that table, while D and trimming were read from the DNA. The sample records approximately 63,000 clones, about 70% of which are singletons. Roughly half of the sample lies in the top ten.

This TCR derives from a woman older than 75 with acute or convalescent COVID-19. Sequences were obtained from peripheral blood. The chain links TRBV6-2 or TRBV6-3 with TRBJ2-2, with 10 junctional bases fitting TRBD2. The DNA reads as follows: TGTGCCAGCAGTCGACTAGCGGGCTCGAACACCGGGGAGCTGTTTTTT. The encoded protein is CASSRLAGSNTGELFF.